The clone carrying this T cell receptor (beta chain) was picked up a small number of times. Reverse transcribing all isolated RNA meant expressed TCRB transcripts were sequenced. Naive, central memory and regulatory T cell samples came to a mean of about 4 million reads. Libraries were prepared by immunoSEQ multiplex PCR; TCRdb keeps only in-frame clonotypes and omits some of them. The sample holds some 410,000 clones, 11% seen once. This specimen comes from a study of beta chain features in type 1 diabetes. The ends were cut back, 4 bases at V and 0 bases at J, with 10 bases in the middle. The CDR3 covers 15 residues. From germline, CDR1 is MDHEN and CDR2 SYDVKM.

Sequenced: naive CD4+ T cells from blood. The origin of this receptor is a woman in her late teens or twenties in good health. The chain uses TRBV28 and TRBJ2-1; no reliable D call. CDR3 nucleotides: TGTGCCAGCAGTTGGGAACAGACCTCCTACAATGAGCAGTTCTTC. Translated: CASSWEQTSYNEQFF.